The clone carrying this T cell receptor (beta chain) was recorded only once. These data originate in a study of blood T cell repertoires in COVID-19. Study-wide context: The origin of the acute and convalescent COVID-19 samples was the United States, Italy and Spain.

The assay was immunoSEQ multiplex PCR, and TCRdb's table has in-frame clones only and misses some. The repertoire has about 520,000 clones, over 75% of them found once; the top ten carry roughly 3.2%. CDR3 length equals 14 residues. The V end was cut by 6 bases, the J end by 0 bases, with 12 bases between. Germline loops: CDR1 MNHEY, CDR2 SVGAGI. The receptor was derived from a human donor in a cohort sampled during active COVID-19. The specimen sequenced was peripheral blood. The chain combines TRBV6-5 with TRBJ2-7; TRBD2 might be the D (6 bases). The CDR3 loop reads CASRREMSSYEQYF. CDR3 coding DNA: TGTGCCAGCAGACGGGAGATGTCCTCCTACGAGCAGTACTTC.